This T cell receptor (beta chain) was obtained from a study of somatic mutations in cytotoxic T cells in rheumatoid arthritis. Whole-study results and caveats: The study found no significant difference in CD8+ T-cell clonality between rheumatoid arthritis patients and age-matched healthy controls. There was no knowledge of the antigen targets of the expanded CD8+ clones. Some patients, about an eighth of the 65, had a largest CD8+ clone that exceeded 20% of CD8+ cells.

To note about this clone: Its antigen is still unknown.

The CDR3 has 15 amino acids. The V gene's germline CDR1 is SEHNR and CDR2 FQNEAQ (reference sequence). Trimming stripped 2 bases from V and 8 bases from J, with 15 bases between. Under the authors' procedure: After comparison against published virus-specific TCRB sequences, only a few of the patient CD8+ clones larger than 1% turned out to match them. Here immunoSEQ multiplex PCR was the method, and the copy in TCRdb shows in-frame clones only, minus some. D and trimming were read from the DNA, whereas the V and J calls and clone size are those reported in that table. The sample consists of approximately 18,000 clones, about 74% of them appearing once.

The origin of this receptor is an adult with rheumatoid arthritis. This chain joins TRBV7-9 and TRBJ1-4; D perhaps matches TRBD1 (6 bases). The sequencing sample was made of CD8+ T cells sorted from blood. CDR3 DNA sequence: TGTGCCAGCAGCTTACCGAGCAGGGGAGGGGAAAAACTGTTTTTT. Its protein product is CASSLPSRGGEKLFF.